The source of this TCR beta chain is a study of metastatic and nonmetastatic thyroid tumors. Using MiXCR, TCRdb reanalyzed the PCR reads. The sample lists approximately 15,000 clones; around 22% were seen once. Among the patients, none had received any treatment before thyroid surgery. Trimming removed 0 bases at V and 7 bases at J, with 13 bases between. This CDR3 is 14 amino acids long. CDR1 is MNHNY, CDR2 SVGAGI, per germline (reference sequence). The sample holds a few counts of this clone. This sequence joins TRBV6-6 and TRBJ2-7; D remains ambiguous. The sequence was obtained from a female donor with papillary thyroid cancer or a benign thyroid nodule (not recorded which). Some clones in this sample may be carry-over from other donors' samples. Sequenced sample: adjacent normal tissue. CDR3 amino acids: CASSYSNRVGEQYF. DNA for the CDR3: TGTGCCAGCAGTTACTCGAATAGGGTTGGGGAGCAGTACTTC.